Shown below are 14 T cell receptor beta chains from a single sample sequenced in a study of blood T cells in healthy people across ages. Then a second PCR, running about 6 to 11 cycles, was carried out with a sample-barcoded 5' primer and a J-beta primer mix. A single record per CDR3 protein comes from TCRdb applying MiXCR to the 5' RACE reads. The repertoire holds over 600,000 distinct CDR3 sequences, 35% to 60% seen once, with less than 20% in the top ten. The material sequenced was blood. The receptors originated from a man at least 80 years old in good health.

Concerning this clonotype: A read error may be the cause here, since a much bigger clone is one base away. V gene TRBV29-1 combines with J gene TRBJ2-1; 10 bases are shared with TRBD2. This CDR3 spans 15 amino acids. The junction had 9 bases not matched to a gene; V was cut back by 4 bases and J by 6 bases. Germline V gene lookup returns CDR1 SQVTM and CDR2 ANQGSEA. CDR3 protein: CSVVGTSEGFNEQFF. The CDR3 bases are TGCAGCGTTGTCGGGACTAGCGAGGGATTCAATGAGCAGTTCTTC.

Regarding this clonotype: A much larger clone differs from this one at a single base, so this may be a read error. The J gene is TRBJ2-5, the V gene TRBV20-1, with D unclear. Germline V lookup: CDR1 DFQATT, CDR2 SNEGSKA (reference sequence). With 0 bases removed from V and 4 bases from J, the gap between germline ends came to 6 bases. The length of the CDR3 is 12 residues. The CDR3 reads CSARDSGETQYF. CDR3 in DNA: TGCAGTGCTAGAGATTCTGGAGAGACCCAGTACTTC.

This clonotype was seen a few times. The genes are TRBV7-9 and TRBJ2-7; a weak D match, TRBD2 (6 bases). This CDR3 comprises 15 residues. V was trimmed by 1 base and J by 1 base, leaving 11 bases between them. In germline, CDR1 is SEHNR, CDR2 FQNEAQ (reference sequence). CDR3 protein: CASSLERAGSYEQYF. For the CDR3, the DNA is TGTGCCAGCAGCTTAGAGCGGGCCGGATCCTACGAGCAGTACTTC.

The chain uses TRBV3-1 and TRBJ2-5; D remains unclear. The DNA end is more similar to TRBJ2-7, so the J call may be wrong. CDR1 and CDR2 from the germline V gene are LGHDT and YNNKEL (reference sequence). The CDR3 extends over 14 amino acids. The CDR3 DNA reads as TGTGCCAGCAGCCAAGACCCTAACACCTACGAGCAGTACTTC. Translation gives CASSQDPNTYEQYF.

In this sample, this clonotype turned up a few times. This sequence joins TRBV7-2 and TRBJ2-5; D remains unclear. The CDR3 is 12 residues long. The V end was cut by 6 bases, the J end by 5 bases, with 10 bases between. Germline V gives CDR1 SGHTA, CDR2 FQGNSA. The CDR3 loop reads CASSTAAETQYF. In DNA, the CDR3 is TGTGCCAGCAGTACCGCCGCGGAGACCCAGTACTTC.

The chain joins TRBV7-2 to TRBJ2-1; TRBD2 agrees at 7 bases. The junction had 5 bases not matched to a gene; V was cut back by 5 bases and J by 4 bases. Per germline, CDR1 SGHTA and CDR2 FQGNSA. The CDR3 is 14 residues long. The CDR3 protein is CASSPRLAYNEQFF. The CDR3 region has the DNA TGTGCCAGCAGCCCCAGACTAGCTTACAATGAGCAGTTCTTC.

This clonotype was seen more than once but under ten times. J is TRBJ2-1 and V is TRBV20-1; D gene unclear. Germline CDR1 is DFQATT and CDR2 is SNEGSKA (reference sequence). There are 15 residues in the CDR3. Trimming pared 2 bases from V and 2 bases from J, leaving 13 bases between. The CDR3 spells CSARRSAGPYNEQFF. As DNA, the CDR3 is TGCAGTGCTAGAAGGTCGGCAGGCCCCTACAATGAGCAGTTCTTC.

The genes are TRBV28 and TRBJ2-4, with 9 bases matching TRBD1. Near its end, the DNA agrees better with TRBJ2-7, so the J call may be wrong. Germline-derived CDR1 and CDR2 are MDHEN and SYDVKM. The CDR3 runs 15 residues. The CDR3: CASSDPGQGLNEQYF. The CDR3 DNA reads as TGTGCCAGCAGCGACCCGGGACAGGGCCTAAACGAGCAGTACTTC.

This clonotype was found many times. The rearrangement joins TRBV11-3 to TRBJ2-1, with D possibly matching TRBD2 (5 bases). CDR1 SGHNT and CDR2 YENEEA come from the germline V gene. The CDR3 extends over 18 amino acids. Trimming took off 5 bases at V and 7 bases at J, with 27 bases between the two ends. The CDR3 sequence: CASSPLEERLTILNEQFF. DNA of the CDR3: TGTGCCAGCAGCCCCCTCGAAGAGCGGCTAACGATCCTGAATGAGCAGTTCTTC.

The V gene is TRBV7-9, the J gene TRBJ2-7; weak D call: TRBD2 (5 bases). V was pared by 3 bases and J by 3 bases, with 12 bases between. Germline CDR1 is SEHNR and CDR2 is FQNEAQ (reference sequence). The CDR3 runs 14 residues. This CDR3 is CASSFGIPHYEQYF. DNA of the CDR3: TGTGCCAGCAGCTTCGGGATCCCCCACTACGAGCAGTACTTC.

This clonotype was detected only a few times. CDR3 protein: CASSFRRGRDYTEAFF. CDR3 sequence (DNA): TGTGCCAGCAGCTTTCGTAGGGGCAGGGATTACACTGAAGCTTTCTTT. This rearrangement joins TRBV7-2 to TRBJ1-1; a possible D gene is TRBD1 (5 bases). Per the germline V gene, CDR1 is SGHTA and CDR2 is FQGNSA. V dropped 3 bases and J dropped 3 bases, with 17 bases sitting between them. The CDR3 sequence is 16 residues long.

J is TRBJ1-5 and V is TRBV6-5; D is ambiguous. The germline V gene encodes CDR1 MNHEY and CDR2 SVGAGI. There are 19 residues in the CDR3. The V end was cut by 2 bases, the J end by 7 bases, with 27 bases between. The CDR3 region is CASSYSPSSSSARRQPQHF. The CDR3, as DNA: TGTGCCAGCAGTTACAGTCCAAGTTCTAGCTCAGCCCGTAGACAGCCCCAGCATTTT.

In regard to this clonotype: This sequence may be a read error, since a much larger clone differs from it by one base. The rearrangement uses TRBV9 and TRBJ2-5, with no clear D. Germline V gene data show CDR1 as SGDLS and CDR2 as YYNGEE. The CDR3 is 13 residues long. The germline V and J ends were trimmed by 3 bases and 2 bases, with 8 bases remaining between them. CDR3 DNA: TGTGCCAGCAGCGAGAACAGTCAAGAGACCCAGTACTTC. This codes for CASSENSQETQYF.

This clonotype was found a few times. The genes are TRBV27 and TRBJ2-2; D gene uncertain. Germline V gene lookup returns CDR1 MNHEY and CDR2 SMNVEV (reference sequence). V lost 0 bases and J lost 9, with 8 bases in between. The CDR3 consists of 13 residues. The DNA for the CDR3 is TGTGCCAGCAGTTTATCATGGACCAGGGAGCTGTTTTTT. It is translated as CASSLSWTRELFF.